A selection of T cell receptor beta chains follows, all from one sample in a study of human T cells and chemical hapten exposure. TCRdb processed the RACE reads anew with MiXCR; each CDR3 protein has one entry. The table records about 270,000 distinct CDR3 sequences, roughly 8% of them present only once. The sequences come from whole blood, collected in connection with sensitization to the hapten diphenylcyclopropenone (DPC). The origin of the receptors is a man aged 18-30 years with alopecia areata. Some clones in this sample may be carry-over from other donors' samples. Both conserved end residues are part of each CDR3. Each record gives: D gene, J gene, clone size, V gene, CDR3 protein, CDR3 DNA. A D gene is named only where the DNA matches it firmly. Size is omitted from some rows. Given values are once, few, many or a class for expanded clones.

D gene: .
J gene: TRBJ1-1
clone size: .
V gene: TRBV5-8
CDR3 protein: CASSIAGTVNTEAFF
CDR3 DNA: TGTGCCAGCAGCATAGCAGGGACGGTGAACACTGAAGCTTTCTTT

D gene: TRBD1
J gene: TRBJ1-1
clone size: .
V gene: TRBV29-1
CDR3 protein: CSVAPRTGMTEAFF
CDR3 DNA: TGCAGCGTTGCCCCCAGGACAGGGATGACTGAAGCTTTCTTT

D gene: .
J gene: TRBJ2-1
clone size: .
V gene: TRBV25-1
CDR3 protein: CASSEYTGGLDSNEQFF
CDR3 DNA: TGTGCCAGCAGTGAATATACAGGGGGACTAGATAGCAATGAGCAGTTCTTC

D gene: .
J gene: TRBJ2-2
clone size: .
V gene: TRBV20-1
CDR3 protein: CSARATGAGELFF
CDR3 DNA: TGCAGTGCTAGAGCAACAGGCGCCGGGGAGCTGTTTTTT

D gene: TRBD1
J gene: TRBJ1-2
clone size: many
V gene: TRBV3-1
CDR3 protein: CASSLDRGQGYTF
CDR3 DNA: TGTGCCAGCAGCCTAGACAGGGGACAGGGCTACACCTTC

D gene: .
J gene: TRBJ1-1
clone size: few
V gene: TRBV5-1
CDR3 protein: CASRVAVNTEAFF
CDR3 DNA: TGCGCCAGCCGGGTTGCTGTGAACACTGAAGCTTTCTTT

D gene: .
J gene: TRBJ2-7
clone size: few
V gene: TRBV4-2
CDR3 protein: CASSQEGQGYEQYF
CDR3 DNA: TGTGCCAGCAGCCAAGAGGGGCAGGGCTACGAGCAGTACTTC

D gene: .
J gene: TRBJ1-2
clone size: .
V gene: TRBV28
CDR3 protein: CASSLLLPQQGNNNYGYTF
CDR3 DNA: TGTGCCAGCAGTTTACTCCTTCCCCAACAGGGAAATAACAACTATGGCTACACCTTC

D gene: .
J gene: TRBJ2-2
clone size: .
V gene: TRBV7-6
CDR3 protein: CASARPELGTGELFF
CDR3 DNA: TGTGCCAGCGCTAGGCCCGAGCTAGGCACCGGGGAGCTGTTTTTT

D gene: .
J gene: TRBJ2-3
clone size: .
V gene: TRBV11-3
CDR3 protein: CASSTGLGGTDTQYF
CDR3 DNA: TGTGCCAGCAGCACCGGGCTGGGCGGCACAGATACGCAGTATTTT

D gene: .
J gene: TRBJ2-5
clone size: many
V gene: TRBV4-2
CDR3 protein: CASSTGGGAWRGETQYF
CDR3 DNA: TGTGCCAGCAGCACCGGGGGAGGAGCTTGGAGAGGAGAGACCCAGTACTTC

D gene: .
J gene: TRBJ1-1
clone size: many
V gene: TRBV12-3/TRBV12-4
CDR3 protein: CASSLGRNTEAFF
CDR3 DNA: TGTGCCAGCAGCTTGGGACGGAACACTGAAGCTTTCTTT

D gene: .
J gene: TRBJ1-3
clone size: .
V gene: TRBV4-3
CDR3 protein: CASSQDYGGFGNTIYF
CDR3 DNA: TGCGCCAGCAGCCAAGATTATGGGGGATTTGGAAACACCATATATTTT

D gene: .
J gene: TRBJ1-2
clone size: many
V gene: TRBV6-6
CDR3 protein: CASSPDNYGYTF
CDR3 DNA: TGTGCCAGCAGCCCTGACAACTATGGCTACACCTTC

D gene: TRBD1
J gene: TRBJ2-2
clone size: .
V gene: TRBV6-2/TRBV6-3
CDR3 protein: CASIPGTVDTGELFF
CDR3 DNA: TGTGCCAGCATACCCGGGACAGTGGACACCGGGGAGCTGTTTTTT

D gene: .
J gene: TRBJ2-5
clone size: few
V gene: TRBV10-3
CDR3 protein: CAISDSGRYQETQYF
CDR3 DNA: TGTGCCATCAGTGACTCCGGAAGGTACCAAGAGACCCAGTACTTC

D gene: TRBD1
J gene: TRBJ2-2
clone size: .
V gene: TRBV6-2/TRBV6-3
CDR3 protein: CASSTGQGDTGELFF
CDR3 DNA: TGTGCCAGCAGTACGGGACAGGGGGACACCGGGGAGCTGTTTTTT

D gene: .
J gene: TRBJ2-1
clone size: .
V gene: TRBV9
CDR3 protein: CASAPGGPSYNEQFF
CDR3 DNA: TGTGCCAGCGCTCCCGGGGGGCCTTCTTACAATGAGCAGTTCTTC

D gene: TRBD1
J gene: TRBJ2-2
clone size: few
V gene: TRBV7-3
CDR3 protein: CASSPLGQGNTGELFF
CDR3 DNA: TGTGCCAGCAGCCCACTCGGACAGGGCAACACCGGGGAGCTGTTTTTT

D gene: .
J gene: TRBJ2-1
clone size: many
V gene: TRBV6-2/TRBV6-3
CDR3 protein: CASSIPWTAKNEQFF
CDR3 DNA: TGTGCCAGCAGCATTCCCTGGACAGCGAAGAATGAGCAGTTCTTC

D gene: .
J gene: TRBJ1-2
clone size: many
V gene: TRBV6-5
CDR3 protein: CASSVRGARGYTF
CDR3 DNA: TGTGCCAGCAGTGTACGGGGGGCGAGAGGCTACACCTTC

D gene: .
J gene: TRBJ2-5
clone size: many
V gene: TRBV25-1
CDR3 protein: CASSDSNEQTQYF
CDR3 DNA: TGTGCCAGCAGTGACTCGAACGAACAGACCCAGTACTTC

D gene: .
J gene: TRBJ1-1
clone size: many
V gene: TRBV3-1
CDR3 protein: CASSQGWGEAFF
CDR3 DNA: TGTGCCAGCAGCCAAGGTTGGGGGGAAGCTTTCTTT

D gene: .
J gene: TRBJ2-3
clone size: few
V gene: TRBV24-1
CDR3 protein: CATSPQRRLTDTQYF
CDR3 DNA: TGTGCCACCAGTCCCCAGAGGCGCCTCACAGATACGCAGTATTTT

D gene: .
J gene: TRBJ1-2
clone size: few
V gene: TRBV5-5
CDR3 protein: CASSPTPDRDYGYTF
CDR3 DNA: TGTGCCAGCAGCCCTACGCCGGACAGAGACTATGGCTACACCTTC

D gene: .
J gene: TRBJ1-4
clone size: few
V gene: TRBV7-9
CDR3 protein: CASSARLETNEKLFF
CDR3 DNA: TGTGCCAGCAGCGCCCGATTAGAAACTAATGAAAAACTGTTTTTT

D gene: TRBD2
J gene: TRBJ2-2
clone size: .
V gene: TRBV4-1
CDR3 protein: CASSLWTSGEARTGELFF
CDR3 DNA: TGCGCCAGCAGCCTCTGGACTAGCGGGGAGGCTCGCACCGGGGAGCTGTTTTTT

D gene: TRBD1
J gene: TRBJ1-6
clone size: few
V gene: TRBV4-3
CDR3 protein: CASSPTTGEYSPLHF
CDR3 DNA: TGCGCCAGCAGCCCCACGACAGGGGAGTATTCACCCCTCCACTTT

D gene: .
J gene: TRBJ2-1
clone size: many
V gene: TRBV4-3
CDR3 protein: CASSQAPGLFYEQFF
CDR3 DNA: TGCGCCAGCAGCCAAGCTCCGGGACTCTTCTATGAGCAGTTCTTC

D gene: .
J gene: TRBJ2-1
clone size: .
V gene: TRBV4-2
CDR3 protein: CASSQESIGVAAEQFF
CDR3 DNA: TGTGCCAGCAGCCAAGAATCCATAGGCGTGGCGGCTGAGCAGTTCTTC

D gene: .
J gene: TRBJ1-1
clone size: many
V gene: TRBV10-3
CDR3 protein: CAISEAQASGTEAFF
CDR3 DNA: TGTGCCATCAGTGAAGCCCAGGCATCGGGCACTGAAGCTTTCTTT

D gene: TRBD2
J gene: TRBJ2-1
clone size: .
V gene: TRBV28
CDR3 protein: CASYKTSGATYNEQFF
CDR3 DNA: TGTGCCAGCTATAAGACTAGCGGGGCAACCTACAATGAGCAGTTCTTC

D gene: .
J gene: TRBJ1-1
clone size: few
V gene: TRBV7-9
CDR3 protein: CASTQGPNTEAFF
CDR3 DNA: TGTGCCAGCACCCAGGGGCCCAACACTGAAGCTTTCTTT

D gene: .
J gene: TRBJ2-1
clone size: .
V gene: TRBV3-1
CDR3 protein: CASSHPEVNNEQFF
CDR3 DNA: TGTGCCAGCAGCCATCCAGAGGTAAACAATGAGCAGTTCTTC

D gene: .
J gene: TRBJ1-1
clone size: .
V gene: TRBV7-2
CDR3 protein: CASSLPGLDTEAFF
CDR3 DNA: TGTGCCAGCAGCTTACCGGGACTGGACACTGAAGCTTTCTTT

D gene: .
J gene: TRBJ1-1
clone size: .
V gene: TRBV6-5
CDR3 protein: CASSTGRDNTEAFF
CDR3 DNA: TGTGCCAGCAGTACTGGACGGGATAACACTGAAGCTTTCTTT

D gene: TRBD1
J gene: TRBJ2-7
clone size: few
V gene: TRBV7-2
CDR3 protein: CASSPRTGAYEQYF
CDR3 DNA: TGTGCCAGCAGCCCGCGGACAGGGGCCTACGAGCAGTACTTC

D gene: TRBD1
J gene: TRBJ1-5
clone size: .
V gene: TRBV7-9
CDR3 protein: CASSLGNHGTAEYSNQPQHF
CDR3 DNA: TGTGCCAGCAGCTTGGGGAATCACGGGACAGCCGAATATAGCAATCAGCCCCAGCATTTT

D gene: .
J gene: TRBJ2-1
clone size: few
V gene: TRBV7-2
CDR3 protein: CASSLGPGHGEQFF
CDR3 DNA: TGTGCCAGCAGCTTAGGGCCCGGGCACGGAGAGCAGTTCTTC

D gene: .
J gene: TRBJ1-3
clone size: .
V gene: TRBV20-1
CDR3 protein: CSASPSGLALYF
CDR3 DNA: TGCAGTGCTTCCCCTTCCGGCCTGGCCCTATATTTT

D gene: .
J gene: TRBJ1-1
clone size: .
V gene: TRBV4-1
CDR3 protein: CASSQAPRGGAFF
CDR3 DNA: TGCGCCAGCAGCCAAGCTCCCCGGGGGGGAGCTTTCTTT

D gene: .
J gene: TRBJ1-5
clone size: .
V gene: TRBV20-1
CDR3 protein: CSASKPGQPQHF
CDR3 DNA: TGCAGTGCTTCAAAACCGGGACAGCCCCAGCATTTT

D gene: .
J gene: TRBJ1-3
clone size: few
V gene: TRBV7-2
CDR3 protein: CASSLEGIAGNTIYF
CDR3 DNA: TGTGCCAGCAGCTTAGAGGGCATAGCTGGAAACACCATATATTTT

D gene: .
J gene: TRBJ1-1
clone size: .
V gene: TRBV2
CDR3 protein: CASRTEYTEAFF
CDR3 DNA: TGTGCCAGCAGAACAGAGTACACTGAAGCTTTCTTT

D gene: .
J gene: TRBJ1-1
clone size: few
V gene: TRBV4-1
CDR3 protein: CASSQLDSLTPDTEAFF
CDR3 DNA: TGCGCCAGCAGCCAGTTAGACAGTCTGACCCCGGACACTGAAGCTTTCTTT

D gene: TRBD2
J gene: TRBJ2-1
clone size: .
V gene: TRBV20-1
CDR3 protein: CSADPGRLAGAYNEQFF
CDR3 DNA: TGCAGTGCTGACCCGGGAAGACTAGCGGGGGCCTACAATGAGCAGTTCTTC

D gene: .
J gene: TRBJ1-5
clone size: .
V gene: TRBV15
CDR3 protein: CATSRDPPQPQHF
CDR3 DNA: TGTGCCACCAGCAGAGATCCCCCCCAGCCCCAGCATTTT

D gene: TRBD2
J gene: TRBJ2-1
clone size: few
V gene: TRBV5-5
CDR3 protein: CASSLGLAFGKFF
CDR3 DNA: TGTGCCAGCAGCTTGGGACTAGCGTTCGGGAAGTTCTTC